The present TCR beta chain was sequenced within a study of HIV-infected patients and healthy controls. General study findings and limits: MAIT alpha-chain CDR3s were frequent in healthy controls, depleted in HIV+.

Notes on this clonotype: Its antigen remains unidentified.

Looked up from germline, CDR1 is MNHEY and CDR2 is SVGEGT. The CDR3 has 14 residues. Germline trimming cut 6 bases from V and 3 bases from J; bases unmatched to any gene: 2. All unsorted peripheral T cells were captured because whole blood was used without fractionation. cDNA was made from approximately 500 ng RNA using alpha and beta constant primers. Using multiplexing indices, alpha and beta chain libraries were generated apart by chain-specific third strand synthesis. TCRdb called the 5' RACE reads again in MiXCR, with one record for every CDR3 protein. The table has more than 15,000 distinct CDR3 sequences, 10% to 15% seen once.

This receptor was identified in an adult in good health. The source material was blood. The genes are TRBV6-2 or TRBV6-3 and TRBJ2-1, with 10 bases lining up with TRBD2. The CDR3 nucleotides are TGTGCCAGCAGAGGGACTAGCGACTACAATGAGCAGTTCTTC. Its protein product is CASRGTSDYNEQFF.